This TCR beta chain appears in the sequencing data of a study of blood T cell repertoires in COVID-19 (TCRdb year 2020). With regard to the full study: Samples from collaborators originated in the United States, Italy and Spain and spanned both the acute and convalescent phases of COVID-19. The material from the prospective study consisted of cDNA or gDNA derived from T cells, B-cell-depleted T cells, or PBMCs. The dataset comprised deeply sampled blood TCRbeta repertoires from subjects exposed to, actively infected with, or recovered from COVID-19. A freely available public database, intended as a resource for researchers studying the immune response to SARS-CoV-2, is where the repertoires were released. Samples came from the ongoing ImmuneRACE study (first 160 participants) plus 1,254 subjects from 6 global collaborators. Sample metadata almost always included a de-identified subject ID, COVID-19 status, age in years and sex. Where available, HLA class I and class II types were taken from metadata supplied by the sample provider and were not determined by assay-based typing. Overall study outcomes, separate from this receptor: How much clinical and demographic metadata was included differed by source and by participant, and the metadata was provided uncurated.

About this clone itself: There is no known antigen for this receptor. No much larger clone exists at a distance of one base, and base qualities are not known.

Trimming removed 6 bases from V and 6 bases from J, leaving 14 bases between the germline ends. Per the germline V gene, SNHLY is the CDR1 and FYNNEI is the CDR2. Counted from cysteine to phenylalanine, this CDR3 has 13 amino acids. Only the CDR3 part of the read is kept: 39 bases, read in frame from the first base. Each collaborating institution followed its own protocols to collect whole blood in K2EDTA tubes. For TCRbeta analysis, collaborator samples were shipped as frozen whole blood, as isolated PBMCs, or as DNA extracted from either sample type. TCRbeta CDR3 regions were amplified from genomic DNA using the immunoSEQ Assay, a bias-controlled multiplex PCR. The published analysis was carried out like this. Nucleated cell counts per sample were estimated from amplification of reference gene primers within the assay. To quantify the absolute abundance of each unique TCRbeta CDR3 rearrangement, sequence reads were collapsed and filtered. For each sample, productive Simpson clonality was calculated as the square root of Simpson's diversity index over productive rearrangements. TCRdb retrieved this table from immuneACCESS and kept in-frame rearrangements only. Not all clones are present; in checked studies, unresolved V genes account for under half, and no reason is known for the remainder. That table is the source of V, J and clone size, and D and trimming were worked out from the DNA. The sample table contains about 150,000 clones; only one count was recorded for about three quarters of them. Roughly 1.5% of the sample is taken by the ten largest.

The sequence was obtained from an elderly man with acute or convalescent COVID-19. The V gene is TRBV2 and the J gene is TRBJ1-2; the D segment cannot be called with confidence. Sequenced material: peripheral blood. The CDR3 in this case is CASRREGTNGYTF. The DNA reads as follows: TGTGCCAGCAGGAGGGAGGGCACCAATGGCTACACCTTC.